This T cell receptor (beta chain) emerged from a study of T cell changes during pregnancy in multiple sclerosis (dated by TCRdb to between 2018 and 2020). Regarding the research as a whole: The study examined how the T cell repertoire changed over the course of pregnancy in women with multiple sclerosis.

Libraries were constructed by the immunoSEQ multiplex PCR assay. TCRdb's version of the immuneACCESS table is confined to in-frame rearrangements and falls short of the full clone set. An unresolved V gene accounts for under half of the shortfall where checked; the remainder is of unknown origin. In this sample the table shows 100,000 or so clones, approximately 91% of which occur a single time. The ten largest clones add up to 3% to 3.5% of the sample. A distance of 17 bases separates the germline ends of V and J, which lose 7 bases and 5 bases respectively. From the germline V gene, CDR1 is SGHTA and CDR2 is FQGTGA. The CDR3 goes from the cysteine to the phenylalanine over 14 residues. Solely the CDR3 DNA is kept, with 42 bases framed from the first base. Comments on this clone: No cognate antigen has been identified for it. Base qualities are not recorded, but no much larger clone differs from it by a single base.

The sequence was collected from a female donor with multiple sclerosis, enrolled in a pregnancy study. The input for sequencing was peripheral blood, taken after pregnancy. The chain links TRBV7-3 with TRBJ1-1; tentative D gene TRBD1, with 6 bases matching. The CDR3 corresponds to CASKLTGFLTEAFF. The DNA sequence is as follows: TGTGCCAGCAAACTTACAGGGTTTTTAACTGAAGCTTTCTTT.